This T cell receptor (beta chain) was recovered during a study of T cells after yellow fever vaccination. TCRdb reprocessed the 5' RACE reads with MiXCR, giving one entry per CDR3 protein. Here the sample spans 300,000 to 350,000 distinct CDR3 sequences, roughly 4% being singletons. The study, taken as a whole, reports: Researchers cautioned that FACS-sorted repertoires could harbor abundant clonotypes contaminating from the bulk population.

The table lists this clonotype with many counts. Antigen specificity is unknown. The CDR3 sequence is 13 residues long. Germline V lookup: CDR1 SGHTA, CDR2 FQGNSA. V lost 4 bases and J lost 4, with 10 bases in between. The source was PBMCs, collected 5 days after the yellow fever booster vaccination. The V gene is TRBV7-2, the J gene TRBJ1-1; D unresolved. This TCR derives from a young man who received the YFV17D yellow fever vaccine. This CDR3 is CASSSAAGTEAFF. The CDR3 DNA reads TGTGCCAGCAGCTCCGCGGCGGGCACTGAAGCTTTCTTT.